The 15 T cell receptor beta chains presented below share a single source sample, sequenced in a study of blood T cell repertoires in COVID-19 (dated by TCRdb to about 2020). The protocol used for the library was the immunoSEQ multiplex PCR assay. This immuneACCESS table, as held by TCRdb, lists in-frame sequences with V and J called but not all clones. Of the missing ones, under half trace to an unresolved V gene in checked studies; the others have no known cause. The sample yields about 220,000 clones; under 90% were counted once. Roughly 3.5% of the sample lies in the top ten. The sample consisted of PBMCs or T cells enriched from blood (not recorded which). The source of these receptors is a woman aged 55-70 years who had recovered from COVID-19.

In its sample, this clone was seen a few times. The chain links TRBV11-2 to TRBJ2-3; a weak D match, TRBD2 (6 bases). V shed 5 bases and J shed 6 bases, with 15 bases lying between them. Per germline, CDR1 SGHAT and CDR2 FQNNGV. There are 14 residues in the CDR3. The CDR3 DNA follows: TGTGCCAGCAGCCCGTGGGCGGAGGGGGATACGCAGTATTTT. Translating gives CASSPWAEGDTQYF.

The chain carries TRBV6-5 and TRBJ2-1; 11 bases fit TRBD2. This CDR3 has 15 residues. V lost 5 bases to trimming and J lost 2 bases; unmatched junction nucleotides: 2. Germline CDR1 MNHEY, CDR2 SVGAGI. The CDR3 DNA reads TGTGCCAGCAGTAAACTAGCGGGGGCCTACAATGAGCAGTTCTTC. Translating gives CASSKLAGAYNEQFF.

The chain has TRBV24-1 and TRBJ2-2, with 11 positions matching TRBD1. In germline, CDR1 is KGHDR, CDR2 SFDVKD. Trimming removed 2 bases from V and 6 bases from J; junction bases left unmatched: 4. The CDR3 sequence is 16 residues long. CDR3 sequence (DNA): TGTGCCACCAGTGATTCGGGACAGGGGGAGCCCGGGGAGCTGTTTTTT. Translation gives CATSDSGQGEPGELFF.

The V and J genes are TRBV7-8 and TRBJ2-7; 12 bases map to TRBD2. Germline CDR1 reads SGHVS; CDR2 reads FQNEAQ. This CDR3 has 15 residues. J lost 6 bases, V lost 5 bases, and 8 bases had no gene match. As DNA, the CDR3 is TGTGCCAGCAGCCCACGGACTAGCGGGGCCGTCGAGCAGTACTTC. It is translated as CASSPRTSGAVEQYF.

The genes are TRBV10-2 and TRBJ1-5; TRBD1 matches at 8 bases. CDR1 is WSHSY and CDR2 is SAAADI in the germline V gene. CDR3 length: 14 amino acids. V trimming: 6 bases; J trimming: 7 bases; junction bases outside the gene matches: 8. CDR3 sequence (DNA): TGCGCCAGCAGCCAGGACAGGGCAGGCCAGCCCCAGCATTTT. Protein sequence: CASSQDRAGQPQHF.

The rearrangement uses TRBV19 and TRBJ2-1, with TRBD2 identical over 12 bases. The junction had 5 bases not matched to a gene; V was cut back by 7 bases and J by 1 base. This CDR3 is built from 16 residues. Germline assignment: CDR1 LNHDA and CDR2 SQIVND (reference sequence). This CDR3 is CASTPLAGGSYNEQFF. The CDR3, as DNA: TGTGCCAGTACCCCACTAGCGGGGGGATCCTACAATGAGCAGTTCTTC. Supplemented by reference TRBV19 and TRBJ2-1, the full variable domain reads DGGITQSPKYLFRKEGQNVTLSCEQNLNHDAMYWYRQDPGQGLRLIYYSQIVNDFQKGDIAEGYSVSREKKESFPLTVTSAQKNPTAFYLCASTPLAGGSYNEQFFGPGTRLTVL.

The chain combines TRBV10-1 with TRBJ2-5, with D unclear. The V and J ends lost 4 bases and 3 bases respectively, with 9 bases between them. This CDR3 is built from 13 residues. Germline V gene lookup returns CDR1 WNHNN and CDR2 SYGVQD (reference sequence). The CDR3 region has the DNA TGCGCCAGCAGTGGGTCGGCGGAAGAGACCCAGTACTTC. It is translated as CASSGSAEETQYF.

CDR3: CASSWDSFGEKLFF. The CDR3 coding sequence is TGTGCCAGCAGCTGGGACAGTTTCGGCGAAAAACTGTTTTTT. The V and J genes are TRBV7-9 and TRBJ1-4; TRBD1 matches at 7 bases. V gave up 4 bases and J gave up 8 bases; unmatched junction bases: 7. The CDR3 has 14 residues. CDR1 and CDR2 from the germline V gene are SEHNR and FQNEAQ (reference sequence).

The rearrangement joins TRBV7-8 to TRBJ1-3; 9 bases fit TRBD1. The ends lost 4 bases at V and 4 bases at J; junction bases unmatched: 5. This CDR3 region has 15 residues. CDR1 is SGHVS, CDR2 FQNEAQ, per germline. The CDR3 DNA follows: TGTGCCAGCAGCTCACAGGGGGCTGGAGGAAACACCATATATTTT. Translation gives CASSSQGAGGNTIYF.

This clone has only one observation. The chain has TRBV7-2 and TRBJ1-6; 8 bases agree with TRBD1. Germline assignment: CDR1 SGHTA and CDR2 FQGNSA. The J segment lost 6 bases and the V segment lost 3 bases, leaving 4 bases of the junction unmatched. This CDR3 is built from 15 residues. The CDR3 is CASSFDRGSNSPLHF. DNA of the CDR3: TGTGCCAGCAGCTTCGACAGGGGATCTAATTCACCCCTCCACTTT. Together with reference TRBV7-2 and TRBJ1-6, the CDR3 gives the full variable domain: GAGVSQSPSNKVTEKGKDVELRCDPISGHTALYWYRQSLGQGLEFLIYFQGNSAPDKSGLPSDRFSAERTGGSVSTLTIQRTQQEDSAVYLCASSFDRGSNSPLHFGNGTRLTVT.

The V and J genes are TRBV5-4 and TRBJ1-2; 8 bases align to TRBD1. The CDR3 is made up of 13 amino acids. The J segment lost 4 bases and the V segment lost 4 bases, leaving 3 bases of the junction unmatched. Germline V gene data show CDR1 as SGHNT and CDR2 as YYREEE (reference sequence). This CDR3 reads CASSPDRAYGYTF. CDR3 DNA sequence: TGTGCCAGCAGCCCGGACAGGGCCTATGGCTACACCTTC.

By share, this clone counts as medium-sized. This chain joins TRBV19 and TRBJ1-1; perhaps TRBD1 as D (5 bases). The V end was cut by 5 bases, the J end by 5 bases, with 15 bases between. Germline V gene lookup returns CDR1 LNHDA and CDR2 SQIVND (reference sequence). This CDR3 comprises 14 residues. CDR3 nucleotide sequence: TGTGCCAGTAGTCTCGCGGGGGAAAGAACTGAAGCTTTCTTT. This translates into CASSLAGERTEAFF.

CDR3 bases: TGCGCCAGCAGCCACGGACAGGGGGCCCCTACTAATGAAAAACTGTTTTTT. This encodes CASSHGQGAPTNEKLFF. V is TRBV5-1 and J is TRBJ1-4, with TRBD1 matching 11 bases. The CDR3 covers 17 residues. V lost 4 bases, J lost 2 bases, and 7 bases stayed unmatched. Germline CDR1 SGHRS, CDR2 YFSETQ.

With regard to this clone: The germline gene is not matched at one end of the junction; a read error may be the cause. This CDR3 is also generated by other DNA sequences in the sample. V usage is TRBV12-3 or TRBV12-4 and J usage is TRBJ1-1; a possible D gene is TRBD1 (6 bases). This CDR3 comprises 12 residues. The CDR3 reads CASSPDRRRAFF. The CDR3 nucleotides are TGTGCTAGCAGCCCTGACAGGAGAAGAGCTTTCTTT.

This chain joins TRBV11-2 and TRBJ1-1, with TRBD1 as a possible D gene (6 bases). The CDR3 consists of 15 residues. The germline V and J ends were trimmed by 3 bases and 1 base, with 12 bases remaining between them. Germline values: CDR1 SGHAT, CDR2 FQNNGV. The CDR3: CASSFTGTKNTEAFF. The DNA for the CDR3 is TGTGCCAGCAGCTTTACAGGGACAAAGAACACTGAAGCTTTCTTT.